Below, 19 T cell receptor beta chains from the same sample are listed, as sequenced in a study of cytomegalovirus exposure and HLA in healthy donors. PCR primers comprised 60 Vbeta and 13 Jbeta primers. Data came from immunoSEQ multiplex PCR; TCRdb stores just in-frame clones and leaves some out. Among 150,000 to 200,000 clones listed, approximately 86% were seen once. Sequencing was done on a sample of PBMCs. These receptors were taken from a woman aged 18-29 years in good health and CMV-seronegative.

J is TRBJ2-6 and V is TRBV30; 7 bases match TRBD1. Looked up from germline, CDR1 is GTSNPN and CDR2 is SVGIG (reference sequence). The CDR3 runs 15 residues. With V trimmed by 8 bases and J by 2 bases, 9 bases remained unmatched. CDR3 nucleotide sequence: TGTGCCAGAAATTCAGGGGGAACTGGGGCCAACGTCCTGACTTTC. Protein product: CARNSGGTGANVLTF.

In nucleotides, the CDR3 is TGCAGCGTTGGTGGCAGGGGCCATGAGCAGTTCTTC. It translates to CSVGGRGHEQFF. V gene TRBV29-1 combines with J gene TRBJ2-1, with a possible D match to TRBD1 (6 bases). The germline CDR1 and CDR2 sequences are SQVTM and ANQGSEA. CDR3 length equals 12 residues. V dropped 4 bases and J dropped 8 bases, with 12 bases sitting between them.

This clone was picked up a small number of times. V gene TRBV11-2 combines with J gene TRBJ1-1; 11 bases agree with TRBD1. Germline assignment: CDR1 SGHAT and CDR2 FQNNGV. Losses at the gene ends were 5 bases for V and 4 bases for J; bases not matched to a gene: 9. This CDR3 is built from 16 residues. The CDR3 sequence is CASSTLTGTGGTEAFF. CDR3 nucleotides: TGTGCCAGCAGCACTCTTACCGGGACAGGGGGCACTGAAGCTTTCTTT.

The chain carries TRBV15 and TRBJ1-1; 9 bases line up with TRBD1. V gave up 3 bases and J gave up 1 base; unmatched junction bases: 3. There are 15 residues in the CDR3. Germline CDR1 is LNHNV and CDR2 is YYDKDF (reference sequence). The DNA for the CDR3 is TGTGCCACCAGCAGGGTGGACAGGGGGAACACTGAAGCTTTCTTT. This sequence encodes CATSRVDRGNTEAFF.

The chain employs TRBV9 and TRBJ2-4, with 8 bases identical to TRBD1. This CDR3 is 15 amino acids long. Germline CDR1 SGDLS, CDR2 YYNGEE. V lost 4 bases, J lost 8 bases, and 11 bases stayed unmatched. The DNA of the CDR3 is TGTGCCAGCAGCCCAGGACAGGGCCGGGTGGACATTCAGTACTTC. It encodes CASSPGQGRVDIQYF.

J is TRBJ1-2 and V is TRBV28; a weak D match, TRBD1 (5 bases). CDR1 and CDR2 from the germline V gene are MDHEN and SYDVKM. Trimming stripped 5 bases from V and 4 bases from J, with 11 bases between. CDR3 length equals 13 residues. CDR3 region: CASSPGWGYGYTF. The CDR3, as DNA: TGTGCCAGCAGTCCAGGGTGGGGCTATGGCTACACCTTC.

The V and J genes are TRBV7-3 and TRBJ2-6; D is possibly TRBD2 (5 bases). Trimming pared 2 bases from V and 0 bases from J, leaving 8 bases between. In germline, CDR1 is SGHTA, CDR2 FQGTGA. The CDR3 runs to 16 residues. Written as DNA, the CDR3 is TGTGCCAGCAGCTTATTAGGGAGCTCTGGGGCCAACGTCCTGACTTTC. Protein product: CASSLLGSSGANVLTF.

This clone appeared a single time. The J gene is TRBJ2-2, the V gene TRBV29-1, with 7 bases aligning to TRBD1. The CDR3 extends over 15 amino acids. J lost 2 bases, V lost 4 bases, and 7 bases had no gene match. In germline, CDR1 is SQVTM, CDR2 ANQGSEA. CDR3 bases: TGCAGCGTTGCCGGGACAGACCTTAACACCGGGGAGCTGTTTTTT. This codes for CSVAGTDLNTGELFF.

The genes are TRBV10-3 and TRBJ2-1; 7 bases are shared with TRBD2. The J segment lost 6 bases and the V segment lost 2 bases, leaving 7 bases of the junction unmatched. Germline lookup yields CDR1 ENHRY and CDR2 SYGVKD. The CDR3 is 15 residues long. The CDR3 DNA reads TGTGCCATCAGTGAGCAAGGGAGGGCCGGCAATGAGCAGTTCTTC. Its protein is CAISEQGRAGNEQFF.

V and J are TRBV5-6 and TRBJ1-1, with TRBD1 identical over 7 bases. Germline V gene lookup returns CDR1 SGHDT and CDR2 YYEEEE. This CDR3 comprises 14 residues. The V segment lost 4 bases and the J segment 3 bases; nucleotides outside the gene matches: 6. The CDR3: CASSPSQGDTEAFF. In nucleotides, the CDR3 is TGTGCCAGCAGCCCATCCCAGGGGGACACTGAAGCTTTCTTT.

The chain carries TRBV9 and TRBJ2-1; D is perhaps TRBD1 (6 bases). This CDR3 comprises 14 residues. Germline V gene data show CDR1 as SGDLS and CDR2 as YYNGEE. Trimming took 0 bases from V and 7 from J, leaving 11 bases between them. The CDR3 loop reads CASSVAGGRNEQFF. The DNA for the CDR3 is TGTGCCAGCAGCGTAGCTGGGGGCAGGAATGAGCAGTTCTTC.

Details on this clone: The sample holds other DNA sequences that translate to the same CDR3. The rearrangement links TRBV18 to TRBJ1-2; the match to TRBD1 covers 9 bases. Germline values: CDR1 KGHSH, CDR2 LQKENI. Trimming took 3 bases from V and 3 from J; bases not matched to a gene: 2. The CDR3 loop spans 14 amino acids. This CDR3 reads CASSPRTGDYGYTF. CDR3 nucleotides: TGTGCCAGCTCACCTCGGACAGGGGACTATGGCTACACCTTC.

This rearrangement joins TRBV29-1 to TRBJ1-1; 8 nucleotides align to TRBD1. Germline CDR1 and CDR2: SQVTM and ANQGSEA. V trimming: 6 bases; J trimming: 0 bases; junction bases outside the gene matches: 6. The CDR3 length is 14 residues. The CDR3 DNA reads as TGCAGCGTCGACAGGGGCGTATTGAACACTGAAGCTTTCTTT. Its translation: CSVDRGVLNTEAFF.

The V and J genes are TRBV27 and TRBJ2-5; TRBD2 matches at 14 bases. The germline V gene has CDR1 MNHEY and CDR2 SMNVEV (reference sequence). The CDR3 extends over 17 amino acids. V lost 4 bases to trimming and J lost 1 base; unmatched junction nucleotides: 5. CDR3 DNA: TGTGCCAGCAGTTACCAGGGACTAGCGGGAGCCCAAGAGACCCAGTACTTC. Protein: CASSYQGLAGAQETQYF.

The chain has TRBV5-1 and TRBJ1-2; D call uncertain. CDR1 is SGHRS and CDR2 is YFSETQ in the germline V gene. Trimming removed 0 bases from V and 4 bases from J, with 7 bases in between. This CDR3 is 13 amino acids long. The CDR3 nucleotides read TGCGCCAGCAGCTTGGCCGCAGTCTATGGCTACACCTTC. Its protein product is CASSLAAVYGYTF.

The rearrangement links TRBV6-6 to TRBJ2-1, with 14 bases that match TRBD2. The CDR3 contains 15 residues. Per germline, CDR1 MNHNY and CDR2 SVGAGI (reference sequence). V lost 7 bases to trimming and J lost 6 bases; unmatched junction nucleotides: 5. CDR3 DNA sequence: TGTGCCAGCACCCGACTAGCGGGGGGGCCCAATGAGCAGTTCTTC. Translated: CASTRLAGGPNEQFF.

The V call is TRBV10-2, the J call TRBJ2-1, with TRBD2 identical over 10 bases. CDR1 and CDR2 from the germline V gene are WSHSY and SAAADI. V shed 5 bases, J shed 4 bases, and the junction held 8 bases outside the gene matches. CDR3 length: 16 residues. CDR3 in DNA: TGCGCCAGCAGTACCGGGACTAGCGCGATGTACAATGAGCAGTTCTTC. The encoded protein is CASSTGTSAMYNEQFF.

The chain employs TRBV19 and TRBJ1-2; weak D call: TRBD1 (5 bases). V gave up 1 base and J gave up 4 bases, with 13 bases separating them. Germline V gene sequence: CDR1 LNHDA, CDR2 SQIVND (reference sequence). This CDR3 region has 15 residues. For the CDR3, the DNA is TGTGCCAGTAGTATAGTCCCCGACAGCAGCTATGGCTACACCTTC. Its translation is CASSIVPDSSYGYTF.

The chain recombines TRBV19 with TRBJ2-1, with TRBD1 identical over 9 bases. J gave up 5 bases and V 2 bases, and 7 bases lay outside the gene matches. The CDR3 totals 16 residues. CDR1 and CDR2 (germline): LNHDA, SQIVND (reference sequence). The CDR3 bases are TGTGCCAGTAGTATAAGATCGGGACAGGGACACAATGAGCAGTTCTTC. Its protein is CASSIRSGQGHNEQFF.